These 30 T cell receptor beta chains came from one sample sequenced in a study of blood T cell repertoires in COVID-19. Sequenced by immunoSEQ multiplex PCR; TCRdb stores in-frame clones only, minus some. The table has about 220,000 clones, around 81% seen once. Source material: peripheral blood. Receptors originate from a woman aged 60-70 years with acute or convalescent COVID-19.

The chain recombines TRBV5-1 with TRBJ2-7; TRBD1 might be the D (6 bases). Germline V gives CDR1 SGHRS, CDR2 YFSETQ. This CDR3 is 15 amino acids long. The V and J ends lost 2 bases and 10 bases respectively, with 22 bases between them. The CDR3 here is CASSLGQGSRNNQYF. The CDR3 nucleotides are TGCGCCAGCAGCTTAGGGCAGGGGAGTAGGAATAACCAGTACTTC.

In DNA, the CDR3 is TGTGCCAGTAGTAATTTGGGAGGCTTGAATCAGCCCCAGCATTTT. Its protein is CASSNLGGLNQPQHF. This sequence joins TRBV19 and TRBJ1-5; D is undetermined. V lost 4 bases and J lost 4, with 14 bases in between. Germline V gene sequence: CDR1 LNHDA, CDR2 SQIVND (reference sequence). This CDR3 is built from 15 residues.

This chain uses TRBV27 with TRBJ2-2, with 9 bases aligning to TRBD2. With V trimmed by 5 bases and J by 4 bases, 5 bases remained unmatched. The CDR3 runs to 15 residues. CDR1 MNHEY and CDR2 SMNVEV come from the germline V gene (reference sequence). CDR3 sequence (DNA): TGTGCCAGCAGTCTTAGCGGGGGACCCACCGGGGAGCTGTTTTTT. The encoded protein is CASSLSGGPTGELFF.

The CDR3 loop is CASSQMTANTEAFF. In DNA, the CDR3 is TGTGCCAGCAGCCAAATGACAGCGAACACTGAAGCTTTCTTT. The V call is TRBV3-1 (or the pseudogene TRBV3-2), the J call TRBJ1-1; D is possibly TRBD1 (5 bases). Looked up from germline, CDR1 is LGHDT and CDR2 is YNNKEL (reference sequence). This CDR3 has 14 residues. The ends were cut back, 2 bases at V and 1 base at J, with 8 bases in the middle.

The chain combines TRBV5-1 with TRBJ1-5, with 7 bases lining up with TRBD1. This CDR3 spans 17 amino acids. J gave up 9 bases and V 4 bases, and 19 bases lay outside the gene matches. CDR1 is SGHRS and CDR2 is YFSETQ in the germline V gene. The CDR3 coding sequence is TGCGCCAGCAGCCATATCCACGATACAGGGGTCTATCGGCCCCAGCATTTT. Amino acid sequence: CASSHIHDTGVYRPQHF.

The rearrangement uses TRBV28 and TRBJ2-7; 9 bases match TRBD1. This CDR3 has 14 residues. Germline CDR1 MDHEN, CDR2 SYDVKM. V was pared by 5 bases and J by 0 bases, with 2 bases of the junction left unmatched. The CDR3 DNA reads TGTGCCAGCAGTCCGACAGGGGGCTCCTACGAGCAGTACTTC. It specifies CASSPTGGSYEQYF.

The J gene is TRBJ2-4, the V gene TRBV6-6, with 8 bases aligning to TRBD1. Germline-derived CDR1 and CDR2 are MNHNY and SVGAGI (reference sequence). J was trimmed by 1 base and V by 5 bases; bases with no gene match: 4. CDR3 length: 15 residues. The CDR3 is CASSPRQGAKNIQYF. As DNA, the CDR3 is TGTGCCAGCAGTCCTCGACAGGGGGCCAAAAACATTCAGTACTTC.

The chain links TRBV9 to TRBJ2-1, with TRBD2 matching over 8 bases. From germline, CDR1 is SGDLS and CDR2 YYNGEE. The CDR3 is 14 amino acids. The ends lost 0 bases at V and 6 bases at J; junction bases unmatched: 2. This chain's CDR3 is CASSVAGGVNEQFF. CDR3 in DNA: TGTGCCAGCAGCGTAGCGGGGGGGGTCAATGAGCAGTTCTTC. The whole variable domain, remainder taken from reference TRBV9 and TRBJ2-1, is DSGVTQTPKHLITATGQRVTLRCSPRSGDLSVYWYQQSLDQGLQFLIQYYNGEERAKGNILERFSAQQFPDLHSELNLSSLELGDSALYFCASSVAGGVNEQFFGPGTRLTVL.

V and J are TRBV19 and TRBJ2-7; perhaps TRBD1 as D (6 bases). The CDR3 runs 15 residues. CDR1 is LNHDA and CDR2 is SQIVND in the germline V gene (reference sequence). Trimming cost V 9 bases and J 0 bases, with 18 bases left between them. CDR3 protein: CASQGGKSSSYEQYF. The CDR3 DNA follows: TGTGCCAGCCAAGGGGGAAAAAGTAGCTCCTACGAGCAGTACTTC.

DNA for the CDR3: TGTGCCAGCAGCGAAGATGGACAGGGGGCGGAGACCCAGTACTTC. It codes for CASSEDGQGAETQYF. The V call is TRBV9, the J call TRBJ2-5, with 11 positions matching TRBD1. Germline loops: CDR1 SGDLS, CDR2 YYNGEE. J was trimmed by 5 bases and V by 3 bases; bases with no gene match: 6. The CDR3 extends over 15 amino acids.

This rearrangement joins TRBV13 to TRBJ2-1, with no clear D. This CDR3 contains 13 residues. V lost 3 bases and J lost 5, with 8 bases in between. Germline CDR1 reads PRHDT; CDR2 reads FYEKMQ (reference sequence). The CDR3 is CASSLRLDNEQFF. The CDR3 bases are TGTGCCAGCAGCTTGCGACTGGACAATGAGCAGTTCTTC.

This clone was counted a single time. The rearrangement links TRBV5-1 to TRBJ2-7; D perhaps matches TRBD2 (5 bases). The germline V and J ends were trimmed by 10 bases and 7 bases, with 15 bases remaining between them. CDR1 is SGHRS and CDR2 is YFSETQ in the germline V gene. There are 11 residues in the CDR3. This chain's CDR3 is CAGRSSGEQYF. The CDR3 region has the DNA TGCGCCGGACGATCTTCGGGGGAGCAGTACTTC.

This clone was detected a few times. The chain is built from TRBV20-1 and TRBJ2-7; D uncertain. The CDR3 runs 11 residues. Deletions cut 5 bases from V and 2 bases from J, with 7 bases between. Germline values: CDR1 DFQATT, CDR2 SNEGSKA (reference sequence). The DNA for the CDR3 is TGCAGTGCTGGTGTCGCCTACGAGCAGTACTTC. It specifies CSAGVAYEQYF.

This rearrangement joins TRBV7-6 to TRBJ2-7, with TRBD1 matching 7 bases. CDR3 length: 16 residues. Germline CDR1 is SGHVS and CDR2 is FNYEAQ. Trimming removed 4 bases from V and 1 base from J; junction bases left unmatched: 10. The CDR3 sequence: CASSSQGQEGSYEQYF. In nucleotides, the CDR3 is TGTGCCAGCAGCTCCCAAGGACAGGAAGGTTCCTACGAGCAGTACTTC.

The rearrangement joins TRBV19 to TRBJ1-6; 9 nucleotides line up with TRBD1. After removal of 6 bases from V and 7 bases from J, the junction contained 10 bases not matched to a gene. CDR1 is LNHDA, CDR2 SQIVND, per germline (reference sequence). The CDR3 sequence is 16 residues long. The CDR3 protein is CASRSTGGIRNSPLHF. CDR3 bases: TGTGCCAGTAGGAGTACAGGGGGCATAAGGAATTCACCCCTCCACTTT.

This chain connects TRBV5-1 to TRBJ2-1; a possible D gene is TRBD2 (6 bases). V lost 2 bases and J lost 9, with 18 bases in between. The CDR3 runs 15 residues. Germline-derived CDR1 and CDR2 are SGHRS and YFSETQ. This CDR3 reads CASSFYSERVGEQFF. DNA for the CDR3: TGCGCCAGCAGCTTCTATTCGGAGCGGGTCGGTGAGCAGTTCTTC.

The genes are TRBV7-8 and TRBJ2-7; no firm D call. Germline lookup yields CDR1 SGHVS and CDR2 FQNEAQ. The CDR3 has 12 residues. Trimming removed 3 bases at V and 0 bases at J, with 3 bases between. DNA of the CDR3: TGTGCCAGCAGCTTCGGCTCCTACGAGCAGTACTTC. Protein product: CASSFGSYEQYF.

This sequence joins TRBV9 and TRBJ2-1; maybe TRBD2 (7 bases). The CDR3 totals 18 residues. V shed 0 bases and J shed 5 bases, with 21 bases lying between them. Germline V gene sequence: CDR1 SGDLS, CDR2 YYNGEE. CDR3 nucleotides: TGTGCCAGCAGCGTAGAAGTTGTCGGCGGGGGCCTAGACAATGAGCAGTTCTTC. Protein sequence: CASSVEVVGGGLDNEQFF.

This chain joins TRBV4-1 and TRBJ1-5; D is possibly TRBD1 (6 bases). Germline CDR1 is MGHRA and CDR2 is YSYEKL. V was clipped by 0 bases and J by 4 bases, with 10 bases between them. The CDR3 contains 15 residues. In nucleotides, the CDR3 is TGCGCCAGCAGCCAAGACGGACAGCTTAATCAGCCCCAGCATTTT. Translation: CASSQDGQLNQPQHF.

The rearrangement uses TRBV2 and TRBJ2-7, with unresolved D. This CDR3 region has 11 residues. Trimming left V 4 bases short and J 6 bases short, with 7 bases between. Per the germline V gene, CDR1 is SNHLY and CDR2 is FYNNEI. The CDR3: CASSVEREQYF. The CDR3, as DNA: TGTGCCAGCAGTGTAGAGCGCGAGCAGTACTTC.

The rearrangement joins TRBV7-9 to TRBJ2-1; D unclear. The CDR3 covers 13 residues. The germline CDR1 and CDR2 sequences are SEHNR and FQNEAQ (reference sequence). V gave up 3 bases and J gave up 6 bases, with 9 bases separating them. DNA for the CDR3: TGTGCCAGCAGCTTTGGCCCAACCAATGAGCAGTTCTTC. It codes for CASSFGPTNEQFF.

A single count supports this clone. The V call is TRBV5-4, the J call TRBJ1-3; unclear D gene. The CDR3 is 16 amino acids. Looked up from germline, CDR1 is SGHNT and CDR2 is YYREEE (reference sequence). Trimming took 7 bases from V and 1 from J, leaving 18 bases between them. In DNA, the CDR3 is TGTGCCAGCTACTTAACCGGGGATAGGTCTGGAAACACCATATATTTT. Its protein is CASYLTGDRSGNTIYF.

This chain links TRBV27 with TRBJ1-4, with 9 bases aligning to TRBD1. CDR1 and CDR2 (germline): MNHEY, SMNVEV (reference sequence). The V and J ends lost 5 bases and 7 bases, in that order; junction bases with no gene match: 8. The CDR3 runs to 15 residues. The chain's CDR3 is CASSQSQGAREKLFF. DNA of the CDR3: TGTGCCAGCAGTCAATCACAGGGGGCGCGTGAAAAACTGTTTTTT.

CDR3 DNA: TGTGCCAGCAGTTACGAGGCATATTCACCCCTCCACTTT. Protein product: CASSYEAYSPLHF. This chain connects TRBV6-2 or TRBV6-3 to TRBJ1-6; unclear D gene. Trimming removed 2 bases from V and 8 bases from J, with 7 bases in between. Germline V CDR1 and CDR2: MNHEY, SVGEGT. The CDR3 length is 13 residues.

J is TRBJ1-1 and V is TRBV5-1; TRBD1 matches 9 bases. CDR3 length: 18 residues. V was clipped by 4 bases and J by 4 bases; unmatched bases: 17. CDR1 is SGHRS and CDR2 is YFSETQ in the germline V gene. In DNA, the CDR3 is TGCGCCAGCAGCCGAATATCCGGGACAGGGTCTGGGATCACTGAAGCTTTCTTT. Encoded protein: CASSRISGTGSGITEAFF.

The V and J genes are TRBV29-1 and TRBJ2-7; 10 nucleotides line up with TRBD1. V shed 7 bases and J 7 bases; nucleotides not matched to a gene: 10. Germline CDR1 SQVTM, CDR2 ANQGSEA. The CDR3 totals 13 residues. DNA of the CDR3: TGCAGCGCTACAGGGGGACAGGGGCAAGAGCAGTACTTC. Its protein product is CSATGGQGQEQYF.

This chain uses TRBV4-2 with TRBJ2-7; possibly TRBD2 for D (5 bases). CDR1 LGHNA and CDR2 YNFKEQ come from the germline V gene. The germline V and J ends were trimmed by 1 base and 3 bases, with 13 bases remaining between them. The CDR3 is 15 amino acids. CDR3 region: CASSQARVGLYEQYF. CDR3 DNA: TGTGCCAGCAGCCAAGCGAGGGTAGGGCTCTACGAGCAGTACTTC.

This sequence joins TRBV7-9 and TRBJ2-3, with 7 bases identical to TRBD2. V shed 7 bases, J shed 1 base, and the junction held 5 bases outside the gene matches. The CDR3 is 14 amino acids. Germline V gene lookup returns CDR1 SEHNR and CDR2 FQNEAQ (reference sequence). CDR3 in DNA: TGTGCCAGCATCCCGGGGGGACGCACAGATACGCAGTATTTT. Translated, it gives CASIPGGRTDTQYF.

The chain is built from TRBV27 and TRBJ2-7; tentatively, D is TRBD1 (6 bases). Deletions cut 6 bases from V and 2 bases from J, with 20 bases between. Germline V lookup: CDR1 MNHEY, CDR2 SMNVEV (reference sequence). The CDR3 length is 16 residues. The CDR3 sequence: CASSQKRDTAPYEQYF. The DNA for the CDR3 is TGTGCCAGCAGCCAAAAACGGGACACGGCTCCCTACGAGCAGTACTTC.

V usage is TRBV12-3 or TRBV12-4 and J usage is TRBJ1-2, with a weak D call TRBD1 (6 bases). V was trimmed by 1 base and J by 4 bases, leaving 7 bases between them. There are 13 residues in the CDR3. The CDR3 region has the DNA TGTGCCAGCAGTTTAGAGGGGGTCTATGGCTACACCTTC. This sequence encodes CASSLEGVYGYTF.